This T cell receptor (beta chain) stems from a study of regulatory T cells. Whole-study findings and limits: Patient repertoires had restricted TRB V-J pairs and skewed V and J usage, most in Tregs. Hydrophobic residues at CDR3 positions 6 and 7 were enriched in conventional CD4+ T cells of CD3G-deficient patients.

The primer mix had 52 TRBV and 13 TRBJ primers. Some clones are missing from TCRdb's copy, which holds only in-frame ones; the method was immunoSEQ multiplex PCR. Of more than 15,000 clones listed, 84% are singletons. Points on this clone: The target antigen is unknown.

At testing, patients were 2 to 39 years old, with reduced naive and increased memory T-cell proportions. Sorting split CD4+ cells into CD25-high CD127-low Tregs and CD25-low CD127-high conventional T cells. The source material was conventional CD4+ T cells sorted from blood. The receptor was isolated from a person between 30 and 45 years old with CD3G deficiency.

Here the CDR3 reads CASSIMRAQPQHF. The CDR3 coding sequence is TGTGCCAGTAGTATCATGAGGGCACAGCCCCAGCATTTT. The V call is TRBV19, the J call TRBJ1-5, with unresolved D. Germline V lookup: CDR1 LNHDA, CDR2 SQIVND (reference sequence). V lost 3 bases, J lost 7 bases, and 10 bases lay in between. The CDR3 has 13 amino acids.